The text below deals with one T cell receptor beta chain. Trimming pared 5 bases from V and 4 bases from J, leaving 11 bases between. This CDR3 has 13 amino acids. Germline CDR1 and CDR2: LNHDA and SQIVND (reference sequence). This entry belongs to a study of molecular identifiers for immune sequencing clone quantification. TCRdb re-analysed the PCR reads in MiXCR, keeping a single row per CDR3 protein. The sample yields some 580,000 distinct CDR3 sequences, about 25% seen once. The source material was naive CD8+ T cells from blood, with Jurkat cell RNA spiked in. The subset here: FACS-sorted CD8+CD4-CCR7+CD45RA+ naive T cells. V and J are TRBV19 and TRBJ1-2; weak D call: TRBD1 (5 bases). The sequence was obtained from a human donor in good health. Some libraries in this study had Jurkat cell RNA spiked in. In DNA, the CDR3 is TGTGCCAGTAGTCCCTGGGACCTCTATGGCTACACCTTC. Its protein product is CASSPWDLYGYTF.